This TCR beta chain was sequenced during a study of shared clonotypes between healthy human individuals. On the study more broadly: Samples came from a couple of female and three male donors aged 18 to 49. Study-level results: The diversity represented, both genetic and in exposure history, was limited by few donors. Naive subsets usually exceeded memory subsets in estimated richness. The study found lower generation probabilities in non-shared clonotypes than in those shared by all four donors.

In regard to this clone: Antigen unknown.

It was CD45RO-negative cells, positively selected for CCR7, that made up naive CD8 cells, with terminally differentiated effector memory CD45RA+ cells excluded. This table comes from immunoSEQ multiplex PCR, and its TCRdb copy is limited to in-frame clones, with some not included. The profile shows nearly 2 million clones, about 94% of them singletons. In germline, CDR1 is SGHAT, CDR2 FQNNGV. This CDR3 spans 15 amino acids. Trimming removed 0 bases at V and 4 bases at J, with 13 bases between. The sample was naive CD8+ T cells sorted from blood. V gene TRBV11-2 combines with J gene TRBJ2-7; D is unresolved. The origin of this receptor is a man aged 18 to 29 in good health. The CDR3 loop reads CASSLDDAASYEQYF. CDR3 bases: TGTGCCAGCAGCTTAGATGACGCTGCCTCTTACGAGCAGTACTTC.